Following are 9 T cell receptor beta chains from one sample sequenced in a study of blood T cell repertoires in COVID-19. Clones were read by immunoSEQ multiplex PCR, and TCRdb kept only the in-frame ones, dropping some. Of a few hundred thousand clones listed, approximately 81% are singletons. Input material: peripheral blood. Receptors originate from a woman younger than 35 with acute or convalescent COVID-19.

This chain links TRBV6-6 with TRBJ1-1; 8 positions match TRBD1. CDR1 is MNHNY, CDR2 SVGAGI, per germline (reference sequence). The CDR3 consists of 14 residues. Trimming cost V 2 bases and J 5 bases; bases outside gene matches: 4. The CDR3 coding sequence is TGTGCCAGCAGTTACACAGGGGGAAGTACTGAAGCTTTCTTT. Translated, it gives CASSYTGGSTEAFF.

This clone is a singleton in its sample. The chain has TRBV5-6 and TRBJ2-7; TRBD1 aligns across 8 bases. The J segment lost 7 bases and the V segment lost 0 bases, leaving 6 bases of the junction unmatched. The CDR3 has 14 amino acids. Germline CDR1 and CDR2: SGHDT and YYEEEE. The CDR3 DNA reads TGTGCCAGCAGCTTGGGGACAGGGACATGGGAGCAGTACTTC. This encodes CASSLGTGTWEQYF.

The chain combines TRBV7-2 with TRBJ1-5; 7 bases align to TRBD1. Unmatched junction bases numbered 6, after V lost 7 bases and J lost 3 bases. The CDR3 totals 14 residues. The germline V gene encodes CDR1 SGHTA and CDR2 FQGNSA. The CDR3 protein is CASKGGQFNQPQHF. CDR3 coding DNA: TGTGCCAGCAAGGGGGGACAGTTCAATCAGCCCCAGCATTTT. The whole variable domain, filled in from reference TRBV7-2 and TRBJ1-5, reads GAGVSQSPSNKVTEKGKDVELRCDPISGHTALYWYRQSLGQGLEFLIYFQGNSAPDKSGLPSDRFSAERTGGSVSTLTIQRTQQEDSAVYLCASKGGQFNQPQHFGDGTRLSIL.

The chain couples TRBV6-5 to TRBJ2-6; D call uncertain. The CDR3 is made up of 14 amino acids. Deletions cut 6 bases from V and 0 bases from J, with 6 bases between. Germline assignment: CDR1 MNHEY and CDR2 SVGAGI. The CDR3 DNA reads TGTGCCAGCAGCCTGAGCTCTGGGGCCAACGTCCTGACTTTC. This encodes CASSLSSGANVLTF.

The chain uses TRBV13 and TRBJ2-7; maybe TRBD2 (6 bases). V was clipped by 4 bases and J by 4 bases, with 23 bases between them. Per germline, CDR1 PRHDT and CDR2 FYEKMQ (reference sequence). This CDR3 contains 17 residues. CDR3 DNA sequence: TGTGCCAGCAGCTCGAGTTTAGGGACTCCCGCCTTTTACGAGCAGTACTTC. It translates to CASSSSLGTPAFYEQYF.

This chain connects TRBV29-1 to TRBJ2-7; tentatively, D is TRBD2 (6 bases). Germline loops: CDR1 SQVTM, CDR2 ANQGSEA. Between the trimmed V and J ends, which lost 6 bases and 1 base, there was a span of 10 bases. The CDR3 has 12 amino acids. CDR3 coding DNA: TGCAGCGTCCTGGGGGGTTCCTACGAGCAGTACTTC. Protein: CSVLGGSYEQYF.

This clone turned up a few times. The chain carries TRBV20-1 and TRBJ1-2; D perhaps matches TRBD1 (5 bases). V dropped 3 bases and J dropped 3 bases, with 20 bases sitting between them. The germline gives CDR1 DFQATT, CDR2 SNEGSKA (reference sequence). This CDR3 is 16 amino acids long. The CDR3 sequence is CSASSQGGAMDYGYTF. In nucleotides, the CDR3 is TGCAGTGCTAGTTCGCAGGGTGGGGCAATGGACTATGGCTACACCTTC.

The CDR3 is CASSQQGAQETQYF. The CDR3 DNA follows: TGTGCCAGCAGTCAACAGGGGGCCCAAGAGACCCAGTACTTC. The chain uses TRBV2 and TRBJ2-5, with 9 bases fitting TRBD1. V was pared by 5 bases and J by 1 base, with 2 bases of the junction left unmatched. CDR3 length equals 14 residues. Germline V gives CDR1 SNHLY, CDR2 FYNNEI. The full variable domain, completed using reference TRBV2 and TRBJ2-5, is EPEVTQTPSHQVTQMGQEVILRCVPISNHLYFYWYRQILGQKVEFLVSFYNNEISEKSEIFDDQFSVERPDGSNFTLKIRSTKLEDSAMYFCASSQQGAQETQYFGPGTRLLVL.

The chain employs TRBV2 and TRBJ2-5, with a possible D match to TRBD1 (5 bases). V was trimmed by 8 bases and J by 1 base, leaving 14 bases between them. The CDR3 runs 14 residues. Looked up from germline, CDR1 is SNHLY and CDR2 is FYNNEI. The CDR3 region has the DNA TGTGCCAGCTTTACAGGAGATCCCCAAGAGACCCAGTACTTC. Its protein product is CASFTGDPQETQYF.